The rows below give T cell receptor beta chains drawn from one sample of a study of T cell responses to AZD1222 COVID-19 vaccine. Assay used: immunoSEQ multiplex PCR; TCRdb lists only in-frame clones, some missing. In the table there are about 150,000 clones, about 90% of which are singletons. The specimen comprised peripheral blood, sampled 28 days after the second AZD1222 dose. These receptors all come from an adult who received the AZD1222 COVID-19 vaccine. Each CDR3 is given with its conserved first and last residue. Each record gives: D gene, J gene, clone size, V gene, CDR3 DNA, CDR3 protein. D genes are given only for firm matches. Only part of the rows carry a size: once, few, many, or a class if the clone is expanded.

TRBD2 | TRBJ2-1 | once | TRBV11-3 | TGTGCCAGCAGCCGTCGGGCTAGCGGGCAAGACTACAATGAGCAGTTCTTC | CASSRRASGQDYNEQFF
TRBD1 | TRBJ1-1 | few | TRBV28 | TGTGCCAGCAACCCCTTTACAGGGGGTCTAGTTAATGCTTTCTTT | CASNPFTGGLVNAFF
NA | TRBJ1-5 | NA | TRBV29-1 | TGCAGCGTTGGATTGGGGGGCGCGGACCAGCCCCAGCATTTT | CSVGLGGADQPQHF
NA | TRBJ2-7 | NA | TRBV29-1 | TGCAGCGTTCTTTTAAATAGCGGATACGAGCAGTACTTC | CSVLLNSGYEQYF
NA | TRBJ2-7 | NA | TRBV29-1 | TGCAGCGTTGAAGGGCAGGGGCACTACGAGCAGTACTTC | CSVEGQGHYEQYF
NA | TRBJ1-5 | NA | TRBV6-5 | TGTGCCAGCAGACTCAGGGATAGCAATCAGCCCCAGCATTTT | CASRLRDSNQPQHF
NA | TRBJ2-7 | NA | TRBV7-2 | TGTGCCAGCAGCTTCATTGGTAGTCGGTCTAGGCGTGGCGAGCAGTACTTC | CASSFIGSRSRRGEQYF
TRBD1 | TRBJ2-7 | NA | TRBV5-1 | TGCGCCAGCAGCCGGGGACAGACCTACGAGCAGTACTTC | CASSRGQTYEQYF
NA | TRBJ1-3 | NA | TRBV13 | TGTGCCAGCAGCTTATCTGACGGAAACTCTGGAAACACCATATATTTT | CASSLSDGNSGNTIYF
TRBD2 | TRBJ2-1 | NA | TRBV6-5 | TGTGCCAGCAAAAGACTAGCGCCTCAAAATGAGCAGTTCTTC | CASKRLAPQNEQFF
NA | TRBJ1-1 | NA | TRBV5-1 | TGCGCCAGCAGCTTGGTGCCGAACACTGAAGCTTTCTTT | CASSLVPNTEAFF
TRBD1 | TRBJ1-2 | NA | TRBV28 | TGTGCCAGCAGTTTCCGCAGGGGGGTTAACTATGGCTACACCTTC | CASSFRRGVNYGYTF
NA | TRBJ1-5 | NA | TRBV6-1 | TGTGCCAGCAGTCACGGGACGCATCAGCCCCAGCATTTT | CASSHGTHQPQHF
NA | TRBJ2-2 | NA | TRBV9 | TGTGCCAGCAGCGTTCTGACCAGGGGGAACACCGGGGAGCTGTTTTTT | CASSVLTRGNTGELFF
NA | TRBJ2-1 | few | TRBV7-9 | TGTGCCAGCAGCCCCGGGTCCCACTCGAATGAGCAGTTCTTC | CASSPGSHSNEQFF
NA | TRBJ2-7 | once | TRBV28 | TGTGCCAGCAGTTTCGATCAGGGGGGCTCCTACGAGCAGTACTTC | CASSFDQGGSYEQYF
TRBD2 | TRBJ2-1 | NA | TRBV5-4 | TGTGCCAGCAGCTTCAAAAGCGGGAGTTTTGATGAGCAGTTCTTC | CASSFKSGSFDEQFF
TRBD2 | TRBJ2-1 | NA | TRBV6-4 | TGTGCCAGCAGGCGCGGGGGGGAGGCATACAATGAGCAGTTCTTC | CASRRGGEAYNEQFF
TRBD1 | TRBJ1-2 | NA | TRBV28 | TGTGCCAGCAGACACTACGGGACAGGGGGCTTCGGCTACACCTTC | CASRHYGTGGFGYTF
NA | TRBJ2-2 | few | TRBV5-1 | TGCGCCAGCAGCACCCTAGCTTCGAACACCGGGGAGCTGTTTTTT | CASSTLASNTGELFF
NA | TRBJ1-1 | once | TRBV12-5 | TGTGCTAGTGGTTTGGGGCATATGAACACTGAAGCTTTCTTT | CASGLGHMNTEAFF
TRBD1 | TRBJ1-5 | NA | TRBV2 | TGTGCCAGCAGCCCCGGACAGGTCAATCAGCCCCAGCATTTT | CASSPGQVNQPQHF
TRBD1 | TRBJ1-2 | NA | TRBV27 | TGTGCCAGCAGTTTATACTGGGGTGGGGGACAGGCCGTCTATGGCTACACCTTC | CASSLYWGGGQAVYGYTF
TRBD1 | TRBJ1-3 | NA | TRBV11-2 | TGTGCCAGCAGCTTAATAGGGACAGGGGTCTCTGGAAACACCATATATTTT | CASSLIGTGVSGNTIYF
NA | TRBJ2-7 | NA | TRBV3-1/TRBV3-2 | TGTGCCAGCAGGGGGGACCCCTTAACCTACGAGCAGTACTTC | CASRGDPLTYEQYF
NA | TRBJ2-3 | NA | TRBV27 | TGTGCCAGCAGTTCCGGGGGGCGGAATACGCAGTATTTT | CASSSGGRNTQYF